This entry lists 3 T cell receptor beta chains sequenced from one sample in a study of cytomegalovirus exposure and HLA in healthy donors. It was with 60 Vbeta and 13 Jbeta primers that the PCR ran. TCRdb keeps only in-frame clones here, not all; method: immunoSEQ multiplex PCR. Here the sample spans 210,000 or so clones, over 65% being singletons. Sequenced sample: PBMCs. These receptors all come from a man aged 18 to 30 in good health and CMV-seronegative.

This chain uses TRBV11-2 with TRBJ2-3, with a weak D call TRBD2 (6 bases). Germline CDR1 SGHAT, CDR2 FQNNGV. The CDR3 runs 15 residues. Trimming shortened V by 5 bases and J by 3 bases, and 15 bases separated the two germline ends. CDR3 in amino acids: CASSRTILRTDTQYF. CDR3 sequence (DNA): TGTGCCAGCAGCCGGACTATCCTAAGGACAGATACGCAGTATTTT.

Only one count was recorded for this clone. Written as DNA, the CDR3 is TGTGCCAGCAGTAGCTGGGGGCGCACCGGGGAGCTGTTTTTT. Residues: CASSSWGRTGELFF. V and J are TRBV2 and TRBJ2-2; D is perhaps TRBD1 (6 bases). The CDR3 runs 14 residues. Germline V gene lookup returns CDR1 SNHLY and CDR2 FYNNEI. With 5 bases removed from V and 4 bases from J, the gap between germline ends came to 11 bases.

The rearrangement links TRBV28 to TRBJ1-5; 9 bases agree with TRBD1. V shed 5 bases, J shed 2 bases, and the junction held 7 bases outside the gene matches. The germline CDR1 and CDR2 sequences are MDHEN and SYDVKM. This CDR3 has 16 residues. CDR3 DNA: TGTGCCAGCAGTAACGACAGGGGGGGTGGCAATCAGCCCCAGCATTTT. Translated, it gives CASSNDRGGGNQPQHF. The full variable domain, with the rest looked up from reference TRBV28 and TRBJ1-5, is DVKVTQSSRYLVKRTGEKVFLECVQDMDHENMFWYRQDPGLGLRLIYFSYDVKMKEKGDIPEGYSVSREKKERFSLILESASTNQTSMYLCASSNDRGGGNQPQHFGDGTRLSIL.